The present T cell receptor (beta chain) was sequenced within a study of shared clonotypes between healthy human individuals. Study context: With ages of 18 to 49, the donors were a couple of women and three men. Study-wide results and limits: Sharing across four donors was highest in naive CD4 (approximately 5%) and lowest in memory CD8 (about 0.4%).

TCRdb's table, derived via immunoSEQ multiplex PCR, lists solely in-frame clones and lacks some. This table has more than 600,000 clones, 92% appearing once. As concerns this clone: Its cognate antigen is unknown.

It was CD45RO-negative cells, positively selected for CCR7, that made up naive CD8 cells, with terminally differentiated effector memory CD45RA+ cells excluded. Germline V gene data show CDR1 as LGHNA and CDR2 as YSLEER. CDR3 length: 16 residues. The V end was cut by 0 bases, the J end by 0 bases, with 9 bases between. Sequencing was done on a sample of naive CD8+ T cells sorted from blood. The V call is TRBV4-3, the J call TRBJ1-3; tentatively, D is TRBD1 (6 bases). The clonotype comes from a man aged 30-40 years in good health. The CDR3 loop reads CASSQDTGLSGNTIYF. The CDR3 region has the DNA TGCGCCAGCAGCCAAGATACAGGGCTCTCTGGAAACACCATATATTTT.